A single sample is the source of the 30 T cell receptor beta chains below, sequenced in a study of technical replicates of blood from a handful of donors. Assay: immunoSEQ multiplex PCR; the TCRdb copy retains only in-frame clones and omits some. The table lists 60,000 to 85,000 clones, about 94% of them singletons. Sequencing input: T cells isolated from PBMCs. The receptor source for this set is a human donor in good health.

The chain combines TRBV14 with TRBJ1-4, with D uncertain. Germline assignment: CDR1 SGHDN and CDR2 FVKESK. The CDR3 has 13 amino acids. The V end was cut by 2 bases, the J end by 5 bases, with 6 bases between. CDR3 region: CASSQLGNEKLFF. CDR3 bases: TGTGCCAGCAGCCAACTAGGAAATGAAAAACTGTTTTTT.

The rearrangement links TRBV30 to TRBJ2-7, with TRBD1 as a possible D gene (6 bases). Germline V gene sequence: CDR1 GTSNPN, CDR2 SVGIG (reference sequence). Trimming removed 4 bases at V and 2 bases at J, with 12 bases between. This CDR3 has 13 amino acids. CDR3 amino acids: CAWNGGPAYEQYF. CDR3 sequence (DNA): TGTGCCTGGAATGGGGGCCCAGCCTACGAGCAGTACTTC.

The chain couples TRBV6-4 to TRBJ2-3; a weak D match, TRBD2 (6 bases). V gave up 0 bases and J gave up 3 bases, with 10 bases separating them. The CDR3 is 15 residues long. Germline V gives CDR1 MRHNA, CDR2 SNTAGT. The CDR3 DNA follows: TGTGCCAGCAGTGACTCGGCTAGCGAGACAGATACGCAGTATTTT. Translation gives CASSDSASETDTQYF.

In nucleotides, the CDR3 is TGTGCCAGTAGTATAACTTGGCGGGAGTATTTAGATACGCAGTATTTT. Residues: CASSITWREYLDTQYF. The chain has TRBV19 and TRBJ2-3; TRBD2 matches 7 bases. The V gene's germline CDR1 is LNHDA and CDR2 SQIVND (reference sequence). The CDR3 has 16 residues. The trim removed 2 bases at V and 5 bases at J, leaving 10 bases unmatched.

The chain joins TRBV11-2 to TRBJ2-2; TRBD2 aligns across 14 bases. With 2 bases clipped from V and 5 bases from J, the junction kept 1 base outside the gene matches. CDR1 is SGHAT and CDR2 is FQNNGV in the germline V gene. The CDR3 consists of 16 residues. CDR3 sequence: CASSLRLAGGTGELFF. CDR3 sequence (DNA): TGTGCCAGCAGCTTAAGACTAGCGGGAGGGACCGGGGAGCTGTTTTTT.

The chain uses TRBV11-3 and TRBJ1-4; D is uncertain. The CDR3 spans 15 residues. V lost 2 bases to trimming and J lost 0 bases, with 7 bases between them. Germline V gene sequence: CDR1 SGHNT, CDR2 YENEEA. The CDR3 nucleotides are TGTGCCAGCAGCTTAAACGCAGCAACTAATGAAAAACTGTTTTTT. Protein product: CASSLNAATNEKLFF.

V gene TRBV19 combines with J gene TRBJ1-5, with a tentative D call TRBD1 (5 bases). This CDR3 comprises 14 residues. Trimming took 3 bases from V and 7 from J, leaving 13 bases between them. Germline V gene lookup returns CDR1 LNHDA and CDR2 SQIVND (reference sequence). The chain's CDR3 is CASSIRDSNQPQHF. CDR3 in DNA: TGTGCCAGTAGTATCCGGGACTCAAACCAGCCCCAGCATTTT.

The chain combines TRBV14 with TRBJ2-7; 10 bases map to TRBD2. CDR3 length equals 18 residues. Germline V gene sequence: CDR1 SGHDN, CDR2 FVKESK. The trim removed 1 base at V and 4 bases at J, leaving 13 bases unmatched. This chain's CDR3 is CASSQVRRASGSMYEQYF. The CDR3 DNA reads as TGTGCCAGCAGCCAAGTCCGGCGGGCTAGCGGGAGTATGTACGAGCAGTACTTC.

The V call is TRBV27, the J call TRBJ1-2, with D possibly TRBD1 on 6 matching bases. V was pared by 0 bases and J by 4 bases, with 15 bases between. The length of the CDR3 is 16 residues. CDR1 is MNHEY and CDR2 is SMNVEV in the germline V gene (reference sequence). DNA of the CDR3: TGTGCCAGCAGTTTATCGCCAGGGGACGCCTTCTATGGCTACACCTTC. This sequence encodes CASSLSPGDAFYGYTF.

The chain links TRBV9 to TRBJ2-1, with D perhaps matching TRBD1 (5 bases). This CDR3 comprises 17 residues. Germline CDR1 is SGDLS and CDR2 is YYNGEE. V lost 0 bases and J lost 2, with 15 bases in between. The CDR3 reads CASSVGGVPLAYNEQFF. For the CDR3, the DNA is TGTGCCAGCAGCGTAGGGGGCGTTCCACTCGCCTACAATGAGCAGTTCTTC.

The chain has TRBV4-1 and TRBJ2-2; 9 bases are shared with TRBD1. With 3 bases clipped from V and 6 bases from J, the junction kept 5 bases outside the gene matches. The CDR3 length is 15 residues. Germline V lookup: CDR1 MGHRA, CDR2 YSYEKL. The CDR3 DNA is TGCGCCAGCAGCCATCCGGGACAGGGAGCCGGGGAGCTGTTTTTT. Residues: CASSHPGQGAGELFF.

The V call is TRBV4-2, the J call TRBJ2-7; no firm D call. The CDR3 length is 12 residues. Germline assignment: CDR1 LGHNA and CDR2 YNFKEQ. Deletions cut 3 bases from V and 7 bases from J, with 10 bases between. In nucleotides, the CDR3 is TGTGCCAGCAGCCATCCCCTCGGGGAGCAGTACTTC. It is translated as CASSHPLGEQYF.

The V gene is TRBV11-2, the J gene TRBJ2-3, with 7 bases matching TRBD2. The CDR3 loop spans 16 amino acids. Germline values: CDR1 SGHAT, CDR2 FQNNGV. Losses at the gene ends were 6 bases for V and 4 bases for J; bases not matched to a gene: 13. The CDR3 loop reads CASSNLGEGNADTQYF. In DNA form, the CDR3 reads TGTGCCAGCAGTAACTTAGGGGAGGGCAACGCAGATACGCAGTATTTT.

The chain uses TRBV28 and TRBJ2-2; weak D call: TRBD1 (5 bases). Germline values: CDR1 MDHEN, CDR2 SYDVKM. Trimming took 8 bases from V and 5 from J, leaving 15 bases between them. There are 14 residues in the CDR3. CDR3 in DNA: TGTGCCAGCCTAATCGAAAGGGGTACCGGGGAGCTGTTTTTT. Translating it yields CASLIERGTGELFF.

This sequence joins TRBV27 and TRBJ1-2; D not certain. CDR3 length: 13 amino acids. The V end was cut by 0 bases, the J end by 1 base, with 3 bases between. From germline, CDR1 is MNHEY and CDR2 SMNVEV (reference sequence). The CDR3 coding sequence is TGTGCCAGCAGTTTATCGAGTAACTATGGCTACACCTTC. This sequence encodes CASSLSSNYGYTF.

CDR3 protein: CASSSTVYEQYF. The CDR3 DNA follows: TGTGCCAGCAGCTCGACAGTCTACGAGCAGTACTTC. The gene calls are TRBV5-4 and TRBJ2-7; TRBD1 might be the D (5 bases). V lost 3 bases and J lost 3, with 7 bases in between. The CDR3 runs 12 residues. Germline V gene lookup returns CDR1 SGHNT and CDR2 YYREEE (reference sequence).

The chain recombines TRBV6-5 with TRBJ2-7, with D perhaps TRBD2 (6 bases). The germline V gene encodes CDR1 MNHEY and CDR2 SVGAGI. This CDR3 has 12 residues. V was trimmed by 8 bases and J by 2 bases, leaving 10 bases between them. Here the CDR3 reads CASGRDTYEQYF. The DNA of the CDR3 is TGTGCCAGCGGGCGGGATACCTACGAGCAGTACTTC.

The rearrangement links TRBV7-3 to TRBJ2-1; D possibly corresponds to TRBD2 (5 bases). Deletions cut 3 bases from V and 5 bases from J, with 5 bases between. From germline, CDR1 is SGHTA and CDR2 FQGTGA. The CDR3 sequence is 12 residues long. The CDR3 nucleotides read TGTGCCAGCAGCTTCGGGAACAATGAGCAGTTCTTC. Amino acids: CASSFGNNEQFF.

V usage is TRBV2 and J usage is TRBJ2-1; 8 positions match TRBD2. This CDR3 is built from 15 residues. J lost 0 bases, V lost 6 bases, and 4 bases had no gene match. Looked up from germline, CDR1 is SNHLY and CDR2 is FYNNEI. Here the CDR3 DNA reads TGTGCCAGCAGAGAGAGCGGGAGCTCCTACAATGAGCAGTTCTTC. It encodes CASRESGSSYNEQFF.

This sequence joins TRBV14 and TRBJ2-7; 9 nucleotides align to TRBD2. The CDR3 is 20 residues long. Germline V gives CDR1 SGHDN, CDR2 FVKESK. Germline trimming cut 3 bases from V and 0 bases from J; bases unmatched to any gene: 18. The CDR3 coding sequence is TGTGCCAGCAGCCAGTACCGTCTCGGGGCTCTAGCGGGGTACTCCTACGAGCAGTACTTC. Amino acid sequence: CASSQYRLGALAGYSYEQYF.

The table lists this clone with a few counts. V is TRBV6-4 and J is TRBJ1-1; D gene ambiguous. There are 13 residues in the CDR3. Germline CDR1 MRHNA, CDR2 SNTAGT. Trimming removed 4 bases at V and 0 bases at J, with 6 bases between. The DNA for the CDR3 is TGTGCCAGCAGTGCCTCCGTGAACACTGAAGCTTTCTTT. The encoded protein is CASSASVNTEAFF.

V gene TRBV7-2 combines with J gene TRBJ2-7; 9 nucleotides agree with TRBD1. The J segment lost 2 bases and the V segment lost 5 bases, leaving 7 bases of the junction unmatched. The CDR3 sequence is 15 residues long. Germline CDR1 reads SGHTA; CDR2 reads FQGNSA. CDR3 amino acids: CASSIGTGPTYEQYF. CDR3 DNA: TGTGCCAGCAGCATAGGGACAGGGCCCACCTACGAGCAGTACTTC.

The chain joins TRBV11-2 to TRBJ2-7; 9 bases map to TRBD2. V shed 5 bases, J shed 3 bases, and the junction held 5 bases outside the gene matches. Per the germline V gene, CDR1 is SGHAT and CDR2 is FQNNGV. This CDR3 is 14 amino acids long. The CDR3 loop reads CASSVSGGLYEQYF. The CDR3 nucleotides read TGTGCCAGCAGCGTAAGCGGGGGGCTCTACGAGCAGTACTTC.

Concerning this clone: The junction departs from the called germline gene at one end, perhaps through a read error. The chain carries TRBV7-2 and TRBJ2-1; weak D call: TRBD2 (5 bases). The CDR3 extends over 13 amino acids. CDR1 and CDR2 from the germline V gene are SGHTA and FQGNSA. CDR3 bases: TGTGCCAGCAGCCTAGCCCTGTACAATGAGCAGTTCTTC. Residues: CASSLALYNEQFF.

V and J are TRBV18 and TRBJ2-1; TRBD2 aligns across 11 bases. This CDR3 is 18 amino acids long. V was clipped by 2 bases and J by 6 bases; unmatched bases: 12. Germline V gene lookup returns CDR1 KGHSH and CDR2 LQKENI. CDR3 loop: CASSPGPLLAGVANEQFF. CDR3 nucleotides: TGTGCCAGCTCACCAGGACCCTTACTAGCGGGAGTTGCCAATGAGCAGTTCTTC.

This clone occurred a few times. The chain carries TRBV7-9 and TRBJ1-1; D is ambiguous. Germline CDR1 is SEHNR and CDR2 is FQNEAQ (reference sequence). The CDR3 covers 13 residues. Trimming stripped 5 bases from V and 4 bases from J, with 11 bases between. The DNA for the CDR3 is TGTGCCAGCAGCCCTAGCCTGGGCACTGAAGCTTTCTTT. Translation: CASSPSLGTEAFF.

This sequence joins TRBV2 and TRBJ2-7; weak D call: TRBD2 (5 bases). The CDR3 covers 14 residues. V was trimmed by 6 bases and J by 2 bases, leaving 14 bases between them. CDR1 is SNHLY and CDR2 is FYNNEI in the germline V gene. CDR3 DNA sequence: TGTGCCAGCAGCCTAGCTAGGGATCCCTACGAGCAGTACTTC. Translating it yields CASSLARDPYEQYF.

This chain links TRBV29-1 with TRBJ1-2; TRBD1 matches at 8 bases. Trimming removed 6 bases from V and 6 bases from J; junction bases left unmatched: 6. Germline V gene sequence: CDR1 SQVTM, CDR2 ANQGSEA. The CDR3 is made up of 12 amino acids. DNA for the CDR3: TGCAGCGTACCCACAGGGGGGAATGGCTACACCTTC. Its protein is CSVPTGGNGYTF. Based on the CDR3 plus reference TRBV29-1 and TRBJ1-2, the full variable domain is SAVISQKPSRDICQRGTSLTIQCQVDSQVTMMFWYRQQPGQSLTLIATANQGSEATYESGFVIDKFPISRPNLTFSTLTVSNMSPEDSSIYLCSVPTGGNGYTFGSGTRLTVV.

The chain couples TRBV5-6 to TRBJ2-7; the match to TRBD2 covers 9 bases. The V gene end was trimmed by 3 bases and the J gene end by 6 bases; junction bases not matched to a gene: 4. Germline assignment: CDR1 SGHDT and CDR2 YYEEEE. The CDR3 contains 13 residues. The CDR3 DNA reads TGTGCCAGCAGCTGGGGACTAGCAGGCGAGCAGTACTTC. It specifies CASSWGLAGEQYF.

This chain joins TRBV18 and TRBJ2-7; D is perhaps TRBD2 (5 bases). Trimming took 3 bases from V and 3 from J, leaving 12 bases between them. The CDR3 is 14 residues long. The germline V gene encodes CDR1 KGHSH and CDR2 LQKENI. DNA of the CDR3: TGTGCCAGCTCACCCCTGGACTCTTACTACGAGCAGTACTTC. Encoded protein: CASSPLDSYYEQYF.